This TCR beta chain was identified during a study of T cells in Graves' hyperthyroidism and ophthalmopathy. Trimming took off 4 bases at V and 0 bases at J, with 16 bases between the two ends. In germline, CDR1 is LGHNT, CDR2 FRNRAP. The CDR3 length is 17 residues. This clonotype was counted at least ten times. Amplified TCR beta CDR3 regions came from RNA transcripts. Initially, a first-round RT-PCR of the TCR CDR3 employed the HTBI primer set. TCRdb ran MiXCR on the multiplex PCR reads and lists one entry per CDR3 protein. The table lists 370,000 or so distinct CDR3 sequences, roughly 13% of them singletons.

The sample was blood. The sequence was obtained from a man aged 25-40 years with Graves' hyperthyroidism that later progressed to Graves' ophthalmopathy. This chain uses TRBV12-5 with TRBJ2-1, with D possibly matching TRBD1 (5 bases). The CDR3 nucleotides read TGTGCTAGTGGTTCCGATAACAGGAAGAGCTCCTACAATGAGCAGTTCTTC. Amino acid sequence: CASGSDNRKSSYNEQFF.